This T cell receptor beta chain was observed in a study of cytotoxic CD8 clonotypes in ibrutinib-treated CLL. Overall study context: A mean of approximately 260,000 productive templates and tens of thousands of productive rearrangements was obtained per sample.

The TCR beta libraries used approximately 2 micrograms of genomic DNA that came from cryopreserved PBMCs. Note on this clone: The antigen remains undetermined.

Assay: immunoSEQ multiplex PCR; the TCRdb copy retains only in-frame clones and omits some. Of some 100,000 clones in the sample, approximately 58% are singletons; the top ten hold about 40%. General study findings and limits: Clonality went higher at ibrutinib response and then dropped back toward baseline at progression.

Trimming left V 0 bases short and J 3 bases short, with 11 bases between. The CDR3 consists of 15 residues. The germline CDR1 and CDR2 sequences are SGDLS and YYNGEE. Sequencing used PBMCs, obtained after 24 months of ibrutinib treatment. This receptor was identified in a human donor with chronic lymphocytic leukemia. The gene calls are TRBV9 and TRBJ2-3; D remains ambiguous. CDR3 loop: CASSVGLVQTDTQYF. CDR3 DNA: TGTGCCAGCAGCGTAGGCCTAGTTCAGACAGATACGCAGTATTTT. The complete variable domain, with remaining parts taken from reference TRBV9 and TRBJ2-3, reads DSGVTQTPKHLITATGQRVTLRCSPRSGDLSVYWYQQSLDQGLQFLIQYYNGEERAKGNILERFSAQQFPDLHSELNLSSLELGDSALYFCASSVGLVQTDTQYFGPGTRLTVL.